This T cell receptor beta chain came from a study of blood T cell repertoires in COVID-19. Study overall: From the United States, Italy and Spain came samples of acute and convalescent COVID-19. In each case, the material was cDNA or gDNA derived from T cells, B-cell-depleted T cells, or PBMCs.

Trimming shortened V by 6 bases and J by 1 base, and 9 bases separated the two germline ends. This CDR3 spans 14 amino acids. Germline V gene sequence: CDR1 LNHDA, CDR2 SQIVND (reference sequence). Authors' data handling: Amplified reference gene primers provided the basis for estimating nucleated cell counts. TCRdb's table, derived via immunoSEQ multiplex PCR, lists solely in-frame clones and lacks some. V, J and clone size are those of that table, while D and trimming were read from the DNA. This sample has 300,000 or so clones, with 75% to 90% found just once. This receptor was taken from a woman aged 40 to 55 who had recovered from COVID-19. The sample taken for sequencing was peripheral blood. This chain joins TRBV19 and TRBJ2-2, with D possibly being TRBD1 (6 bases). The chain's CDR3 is CASRGAWNTGELFF. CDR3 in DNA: TGTGCCAGTAGGGGGGCATGGAACACCGGGGAGCTGTTTTTT.